This TCR beta chain was found in a study of blood T cell repertoires in COVID-19. The wider study: Acute and convalescent COVID-19 specimens originated in the United States, Italy and Spain. The cDNA or gDNA used as material had been derived from T cells, B-cell-depleted T cells, or PBMCs.

TCRdb's copy holds only in-frame clones and misses some; the assay was immunoSEQ multiplex PCR. The table shows under 250,000 clones, with 65% to 90% occurring only once. The CDR3 consists of 13 residues. Trimming at V came to 3 bases and at J to 5 bases, leaving 0 bases not matched to a gene. Germline assignment: CDR1 SGHDN and CDR2 FVKESK. This TCR was recovered from a woman between 45 and 60 years old with acute COVID-19. This rearrangement joins TRBV14 to TRBJ1-2; 10 nucleotides line up with TRBD1. Sequenced sample: PBMCs or T cells enriched from blood (not recorded which). The CDR3 reads CASSQGQGYGYTF. For the CDR3, the DNA is TGTGCCAGCAGCCAGGGACAGGGGTATGGCTACACCTTC.